This T cell receptor (beta chain) was recovered during a study of shared clonotypes between healthy human individuals. The V end was cut by 1 base, the J end by 4 bases, with 8 bases between. Germline V lookup: CDR1 SGHRS, CDR2 YFSETQ. The CDR3 length is 13 residues. Sequenced by immunoSEQ multiplex PCR; TCRdb stores in-frame clones only, minus some. In the table there are about half a million clones, roughly 85% of which are singletons. The chain uses TRBV5-1 and TRBJ1-2; D remains ambiguous. This receptor was obtained from a woman aged 40 to 50 in good health. Some clones in this sample may be carry-over from other donors' samples. What was sequenced was PBMCs. CDR3 protein: CASSLSPLYGYTF. The CDR3 DNA reads as TGCGCCAGCAGCTTGTCCCCTCTCTATGGCTACACCTTC.